This T cell receptor (beta chain) originates from a study of blood T cell repertoires in COVID-19. Study-wide background: Nucleic acid was either cDNA or gDNA, and it came from T cells, B-cell-depleted T cells, or PBMCs.

V was trimmed by 7 bases and J by 2 bases, leaving 24 bases between them. Germline V gene sequence: CDR1 SNHLY, CDR2 FYNNEI. The CDR3 loop spans 18 amino acids. Original data processing: Using reference gene primer amplification, nucleated cell counts were estimated. Assay: immunoSEQ multiplex PCR; the TCRdb copy retains only in-frame clones and omits some. Clone size and V and J calls were adopted from that table, with D and trimming inferred from the DNA. The data hold 4,000 to 5,500 clones, with more than 70% observed a single time. The V call is TRBV2, the J call TRBJ1-5; D not certain. The material sequenced was peripheral blood. This clonotype originated in an older man with COVID-19, enrolled during active disease. The CDR3 bases are TGTGCCAGCACATCAACTGGAGGGAACACCCCGGGCAATCAGCCCCAGCATTTT. Encoded protein: CASTSTGGNTPGNQPQHF.